Below are 3 T cell receptor beta chains sequenced from a single sample in a study of T cells after yellow fever vaccination. TCRdb reprocessed the 5' RACE reads via MiXCR and lists one record per CDR3 protein. The sample lists approximately 250,000 distinct CDR3 sequences; about 3.9% were seen once. This material consisted of PBMCs, taken 15 days after the yellow fever booster vaccination. The receptors stem from a man between 18 and 29 years old who received the YFV17D yellow fever vaccine.

This clonotype showed up just a few times. The chain employs TRBV4-2 and TRBJ1-1; the D gene is possibly TRBD1 (5 bases). The CDR3 has 17 residues. Germline CDR1 and CDR2: LGHNA and YNFKEQ. Trimming pared 8 bases from V and 0 bases from J, leaving 22 bases between. CDR3 in amino acids: CASALLGGRTVNTEAFF. For the CDR3, the DNA is TGTGCCAGCGCCTTGCTGGGGGGACGGACCGTGAACACTGAAGCTTTCTTT.

This clonotype was counted many times. The chain links TRBV7-2 to TRBJ1-2; D remains unclear. V shed 2 bases and J shed 2 bases, with 18 bases lying between them. Germline CDR1 SGHTA, CDR2 FQGNSA. The CDR3 is 17 amino acids. As DNA, the CDR3 is TGTGCCAGCAGCTTAATATCTGCCCTGCCGGGAAACTATGGCTACACCTTC. Translated: CASSLISALPGNYGYTF.

The table lists this clonotype with many counts. V is TRBV3-1 and J is TRBJ1-1, with D maybe TRBD1 (5 bases). V lost 3 bases and J 8 bases, leaving 10 bases between the germline ends. In germline, CDR1 is LGHDT, CDR2 YNNKEL (reference sequence). The CDR3 has 12 residues. CDR3 nucleotides: TGTGCCAGCAGCCACGACAGTCAAGAAGCTTTCTTT. Protein sequence: CASSHDSQEAFF.